These T cell receptor beta chains were read from a single sample in a study of blood T cell repertoires in COVID-19. Sequenced by immunoSEQ multiplex PCR; TCRdb stores in-frame clones only, minus some. Altogether under 200,000 clones are present, less than 90% being singletons, with the ten largest covering more than 14%. Sequences were obtained from peripheral blood. All receptors come from a woman in her seventies with COVID-19, enrolled during active disease. Both conserved end residues are part of each CDR3.

V | CDR3
TRBV5-4 | CASSFRAGQGPETQYF
TRBV18 | CASSPTITQGSDTQYF
TRBV9 | CASSPRDFYSSNEQFF
TRBV5-4 | CASSLELEVDTQYF
TRBV19 | CASNVGLNEQFF
TRBV5-4 | CASSLDREQFF
TRBV10-3 | CAISESYSPFYGYTF
TRBV29-1 | CSVLGQGALGYTF
TRBV6-5 | CATLSSTHNEQFF
TRBV30 | CAWSDTSEAFF
TRBV6-5 | CASRPGGGETQYF
TRBV18 | CASSTSTNEKLFF
TRBV19 | CASSIGTGVFYGYTF
TRBV28 | CASSTPVGAINEQFF
TRBV19 | CASTFKTGAFYGYTF
TRBV29-1 | CSVRTGQGEKLFF
TRBV27 | CASTLSGGLPYNEQFF
TRBV3-1/TRBV3-2 | CASSQLSSSGRGNTQYF
TRBV6-5 | CASRRRGLTDTQYF
TRBV21-1 | CASSKGGNRGCPLRKETQYF
TRBV2 | CASGNRDRVSSGNTIYF
TRBV27 | CASRVGGAKTYTEAFF
TRBV9 | CASSVGTGGSSYNEQFF
TRBV28 | CASRNPRGGNTEAFF
TRBV11-3 | CASSLHRNAYEQYF
TRBV7-2 | CASSLEFWGGGYGYTF
TRBV12-3/TRBV12-4 | CASSFEVETQYF
TRBV28 | CASSLIRQPPTPQHF
TRBV6-5 | CASSYSRSGRGSPLHF
TRBV6-6 | CASSPGVPDTQYF
TRBV14 | CASSQMRGTYNEQFF
TRBV5-1 | CASSSAGQASPLHF
TRBV15 | CATSAGVAGTGGGYTF
TRBV2 | CASSILRETQYF
TRBV6-1 | CASSEAPHRAGSTDTQYF
TRBV7-8 | CASSSGHSEETQYF
TRBV5-1 | CASSLIQGSHEQYF
TRBV12-5 | CASGRDIEPNNEQFF
TRBV19 | CASSYRGLTGANVLTF
TRBV29-1 | CSVPGGAPNTGELFF
TRBV28 | CASSGTGTGDQPQHF
TRBV4-1 | CASSQDNPGISIGYTF
TRBV19 | CASSTQGGNYEQYF
TRBV19 | CASSMGTGDGYTF
TRBV27 | CASEGAGTEAFF
TRBV18 | CASSPQSSSTDTQYF
TRBV28 | CASTGGQGYGYTF
TRBV6-2/TRBV6-3 | CASSKDRDTQYF
TRBV27 | CASHSGQYNQPQHF
TRBV6-2/TRBV6-3 | CASSYGRGSNQPQHF